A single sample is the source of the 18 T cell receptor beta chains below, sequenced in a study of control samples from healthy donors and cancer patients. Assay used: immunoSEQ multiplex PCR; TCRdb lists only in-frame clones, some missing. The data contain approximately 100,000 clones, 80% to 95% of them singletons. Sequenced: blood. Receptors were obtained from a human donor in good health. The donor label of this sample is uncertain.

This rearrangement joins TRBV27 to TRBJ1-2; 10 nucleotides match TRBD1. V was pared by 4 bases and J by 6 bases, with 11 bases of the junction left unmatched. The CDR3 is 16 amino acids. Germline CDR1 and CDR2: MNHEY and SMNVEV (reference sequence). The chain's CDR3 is CASSSPGDRGGHGYTF. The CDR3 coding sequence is TGTGCCAGCAGTTCCCCGGGGGACAGGGGTGGGCATGGCTACACCTTC.

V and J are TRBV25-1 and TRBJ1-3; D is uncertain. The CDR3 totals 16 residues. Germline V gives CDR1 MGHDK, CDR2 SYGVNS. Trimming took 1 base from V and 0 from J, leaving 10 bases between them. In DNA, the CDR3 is TGTGCCAGCAGTGAATTTGGATCGAGCTCTGGAAACACCATATATTTT. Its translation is CASSEFGSSSGNTIYF. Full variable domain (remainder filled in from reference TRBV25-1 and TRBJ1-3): EADIYQTPRYLVIGTGKKITLECSQTMGHDKMYWYQQDPGMELHLIHYSYGVNSTEKGDLSSESTVSRIRTEHFPLTLESARPSHTSQYLCASSEFGSSSGNTIYFGEGSWLTVV.

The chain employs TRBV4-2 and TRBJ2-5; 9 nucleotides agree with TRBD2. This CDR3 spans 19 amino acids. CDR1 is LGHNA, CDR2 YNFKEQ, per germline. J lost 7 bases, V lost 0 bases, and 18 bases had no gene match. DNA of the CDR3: TGTGCCAGCAGCCAAGATTTGGTGGCTAGCGGGGCCTCACGGGGGACCCAGTACTTC. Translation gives CASSQDLVASGASRGTQYF.

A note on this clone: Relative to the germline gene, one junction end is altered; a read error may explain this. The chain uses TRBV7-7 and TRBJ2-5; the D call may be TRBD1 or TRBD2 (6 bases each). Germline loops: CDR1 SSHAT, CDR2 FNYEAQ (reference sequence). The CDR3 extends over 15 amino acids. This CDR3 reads CASSPYSGEAETQYF. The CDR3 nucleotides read TGTGCTAGCAGCCCCTATTCAGGGGAGGCAGAGACCCAGTACTTC. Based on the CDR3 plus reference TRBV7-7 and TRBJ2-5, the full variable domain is GAGVSQSPRYKVTKRGQDVTLRCDPISSHATLYWYQQALGQGPEFLTYFNYEAQPDKSGLPSDRFSAERPEGSISTLTIQRTEQRDSAMYRCASSPYSGEAETQYFGPGTRLLVL.

The CDR3 coding sequence is TGTGCCAGCAGCCCTACAGGGCCCAACACCATATATTTT. Amino acid sequence: CASSPTGPNTIYF. The rearrangement links TRBV9 to TRBJ1-3; tentative D call: TRBD1 (6 bases). The CDR3 is 13 amino acids. V was cut by 4 bases and J by 7 bases, with 12 bases left in between. CDR1 SGDLS and CDR2 YYNGEE come from the germline V gene.

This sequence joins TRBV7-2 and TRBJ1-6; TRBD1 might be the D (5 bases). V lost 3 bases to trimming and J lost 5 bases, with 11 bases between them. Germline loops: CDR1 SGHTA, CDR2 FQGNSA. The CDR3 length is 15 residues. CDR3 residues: CASSFDSVNNSPLHF. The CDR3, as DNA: TGTGCCAGCAGCTTCGACAGCGTTAATAATTCACCCCTCCACTTT.

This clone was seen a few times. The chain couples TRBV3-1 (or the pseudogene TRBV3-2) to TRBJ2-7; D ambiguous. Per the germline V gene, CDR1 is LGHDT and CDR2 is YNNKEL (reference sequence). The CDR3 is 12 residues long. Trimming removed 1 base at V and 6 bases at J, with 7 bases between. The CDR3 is CASSQGIVEQYF. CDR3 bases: TGTGCCAGCAGCCAAGGCATCGTCGAGCAGTACTTC.

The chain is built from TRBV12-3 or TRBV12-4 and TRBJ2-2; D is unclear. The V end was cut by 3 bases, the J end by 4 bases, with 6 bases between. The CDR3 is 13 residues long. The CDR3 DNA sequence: TGTGCCAGCAGTTTTAGAGCCACCGGGGAGCTGTTTTTT. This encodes CASSFRATGELFF.

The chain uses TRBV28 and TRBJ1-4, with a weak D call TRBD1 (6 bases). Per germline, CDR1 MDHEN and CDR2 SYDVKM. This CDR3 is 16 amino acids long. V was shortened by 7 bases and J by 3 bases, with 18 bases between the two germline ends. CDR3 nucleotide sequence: TGTGCCAGCAAAACAGGGACGGGTCGGGCTAATGAAAAACTGTTTTTT. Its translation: CASKTGTGRANEKLFF.

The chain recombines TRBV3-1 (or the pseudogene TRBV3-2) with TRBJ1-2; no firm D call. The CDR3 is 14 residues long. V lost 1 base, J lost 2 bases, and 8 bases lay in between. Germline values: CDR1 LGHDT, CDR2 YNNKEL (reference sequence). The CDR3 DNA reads TGTGCCAGCAGCCAAGGTAACCCCAACTATGGCTACACCTTC. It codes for CASSQGNPNYGYTF.

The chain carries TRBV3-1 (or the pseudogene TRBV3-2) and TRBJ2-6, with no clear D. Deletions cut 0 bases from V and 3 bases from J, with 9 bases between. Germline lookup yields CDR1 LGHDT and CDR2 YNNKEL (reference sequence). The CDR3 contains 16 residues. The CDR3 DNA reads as TGTGCCAGCAGCCAAGATTGGAAGGGTGGGGCCAACGTCCTGACTTTC. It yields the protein CASSQDWKGGANVLTF.

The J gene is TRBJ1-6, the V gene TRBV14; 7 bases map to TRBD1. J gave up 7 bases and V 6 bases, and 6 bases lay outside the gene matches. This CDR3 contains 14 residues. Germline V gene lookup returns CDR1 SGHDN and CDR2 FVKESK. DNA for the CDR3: TGTGCCAGCAGAATTGGCAGGGGGAATTCACCCCTCCACTTT. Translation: CASRIGRGNSPLHF.

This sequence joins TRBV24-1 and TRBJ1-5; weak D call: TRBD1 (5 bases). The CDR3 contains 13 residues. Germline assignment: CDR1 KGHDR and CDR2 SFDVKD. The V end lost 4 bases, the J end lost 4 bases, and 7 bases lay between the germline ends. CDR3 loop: CATSDRVNQPQHF. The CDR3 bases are TGTGCCACCAGTGACAGGGTAAATCAGCCCCAGCATTTT.

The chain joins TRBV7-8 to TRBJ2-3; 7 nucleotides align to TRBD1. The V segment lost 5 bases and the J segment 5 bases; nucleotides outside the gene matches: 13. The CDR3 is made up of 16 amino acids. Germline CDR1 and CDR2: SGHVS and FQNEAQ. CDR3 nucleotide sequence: TGTGCCAGCAGCCCCCGGACAGGTCAAGCAATAGATACGCAGTATTTT. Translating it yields CASSPRTGQAIDTQYF.

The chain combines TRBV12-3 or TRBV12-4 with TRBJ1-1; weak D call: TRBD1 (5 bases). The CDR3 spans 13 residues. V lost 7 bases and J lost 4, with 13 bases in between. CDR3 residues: CASTRRGSTEAFF. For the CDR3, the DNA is TGTGCCAGCACCCGGCGGGGGAGCACTGAAGCTTTCTTT.

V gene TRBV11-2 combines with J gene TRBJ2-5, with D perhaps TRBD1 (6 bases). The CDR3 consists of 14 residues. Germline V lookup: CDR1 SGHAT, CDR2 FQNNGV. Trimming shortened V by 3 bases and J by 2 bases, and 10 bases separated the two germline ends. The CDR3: CASSLGATQETQYF. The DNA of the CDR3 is TGTGCCAGCAGCTTGGGGGCAACTCAAGAGACCCAGTACTTC.

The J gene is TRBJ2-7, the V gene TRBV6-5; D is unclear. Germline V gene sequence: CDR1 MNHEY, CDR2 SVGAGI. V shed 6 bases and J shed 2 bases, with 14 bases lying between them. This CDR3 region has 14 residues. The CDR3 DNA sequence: TGTGCCAGCAGCCGACTGGACCAAACCTACGAGCAGTACTTC. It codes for CASSRLDQTYEQYF.

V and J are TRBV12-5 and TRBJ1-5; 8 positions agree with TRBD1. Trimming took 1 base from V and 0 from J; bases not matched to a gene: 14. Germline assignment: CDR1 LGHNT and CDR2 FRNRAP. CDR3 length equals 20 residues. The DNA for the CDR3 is TGTGCTAGTGGTTTGGAATACTCCGGAACAGGGGGGGATAGCAATCAGCCCCAGCATTTT. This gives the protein CASGLEYSGTGGDSNQPQHF. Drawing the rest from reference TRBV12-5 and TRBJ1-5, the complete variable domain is DARVTQTPRHKVTEMGQEVTMRCQPILGHNTVFWYRQTMMQGLELLAYFRNRAPLDDSGMPKDRFSAEMPDATLATLKIQPSEPRDSAVYFCASGLEYSGTGGDSNQPQHFGDGTRLSIL.